This is a list of T cell receptor beta chains from one sample in a study of OX40 agonist ivuxolimab in advanced cancers. Sequencing used immunoSEQ multiplex PCR; TCRdb keeps in-frame clones, though not all of them. The table includes approximately 22,000 clones, 65% to 90% detected once. The sample consisted of CD4+ or CD8+ T cells sorted from blood, taken in a trial of the OX40 agonist ivuxolimab. The receptors come from an adult with an advanced solid tumor such as melanoma, head and neck, liver or kidney cancer. Each CDR3 is given with its conserved first and last residue. A D gene is named only where the DNA matches it firmly. Clone size appears in some rows only: once, few, many, or a class for an expanded clone.

CDR3nt: TGTGCCAGCTCACCACGGGGTAGGGTAGAGACCCAGTACTTC; CDR3aa: CASSPRGRVETQYF; d_gene: -; abundance: -; j_gene: TRBJ2-5; v_gene: TRBV18
CDR3nt: TGTGCCAGCACCCTCGGGGATGGCTACACCTTC; CDR3aa: CASTLGDGYTF; d_gene: -; abundance: -; j_gene: TRBJ1-2; v_gene: TRBV28
CDR3nt: TGTGCCAGCAGTGAATCGGACAGGGGTAGAGAGACCCAGTACTTC; CDR3aa: CASSESDRGRETQYF; d_gene: TRBD1; abundance: -; j_gene: TRBJ2-5; v_gene: TRBV25-1
CDR3nt: TGTGCCAGCAGCCAGGGGTCCCCCTACGAGCAGTACTTC; CDR3aa: CASSQGSPYEQYF; d_gene: -; abundance: -; j_gene: TRBJ2-7; v_gene: TRBV6-1
CDR3nt: TGTGCCAGCAGTTTCTCCACAGGGGATCGCTACGAGCAGTACTTC; CDR3aa: CASSFSTGDRYEQYF; d_gene: TRBD1; abundance: -; j_gene: TRBJ2-7; v_gene: TRBV27
CDR3nt: TGTGCCAGCAGTGCCGGGACTGGATACAATGAGCAGTTCTTC; CDR3aa: CASSAGTGYNEQFF; d_gene: -; abundance: -; j_gene: TRBJ2-1; v_gene: TRBV6-4
CDR3nt: TGTGCCAGCAGTTTATCTCCGGGAGAGACGGAGACCCAGTACTTC; CDR3aa: CASSLSPGETETQYF; d_gene: -; abundance: -; j_gene: TRBJ2-5; v_gene: TRBV28
CDR3nt: TGTGCCAGCAGCCAGCTAGCTGGAGCCTACGAGCAGTACTTC; CDR3aa: CASSQLAGAYEQYF; d_gene: -; abundance: once; j_gene: TRBJ2-7; v_gene: TRBV6-5
CDR3nt: TGTGCCAGCAGCTTAGGGACAGGGGGAACCGGGGAGCTGTTTTTT; CDR3aa: CASSLGTGGTGELFF; d_gene: TRBD1; abundance: once; j_gene: TRBJ2-2; v_gene: TRBV11-2
CDR3nt: TGTGCCAGCAGTTCCTCAATGCGGGGCTCCTACAATGAGCAGTTCTTC; CDR3aa: CASSSSMRGSYNEQFF; d_gene: -; abundance: -; j_gene: TRBJ2-1; v_gene: TRBV6-5
CDR3nt: TGTGCCAGTAGTATAGAAAAGACCCATGAGCAGTTCTTC; CDR3aa: CASSIEKTHEQFF; d_gene: -; abundance: -; j_gene: TRBJ2-1; v_gene: TRBV19
CDR3nt: TGTGCCAGCAGGGGGTTTGGTAACACTGAAGCTTTCTTT; CDR3aa: CASRGFGNTEAFF; d_gene: -; abundance: -; j_gene: TRBJ1-1; v_gene: TRBV6-5
CDR3nt: TGTGCCAGCGGAACGGGGGAAGAGCCCCAGCATTTT; CDR3aa: CASGTGEEPQHF; d_gene: -; abundance: few; j_gene: TRBJ1-5; v_gene: TRBV9
CDR3nt: TGTGCCAGCACCCAAGCGGGAGGGCCATTCAATGAGCAGTTCTTC; CDR3aa: CASTQAGGPFNEQFF; d_gene: TRBD2; abundance: -; j_gene: TRBJ2-1; v_gene: TRBV6-1
CDR3nt: TGTGCCAGCAGCCCGACGATAGGAATCGGCGAGCAGTTCTTC; CDR3aa: CASSPTIGIGEQFF; d_gene: -; abundance: -; j_gene: TRBJ2-1; v_gene: TRBV7-3
CDR3nt: TGTGCCAGCAGCTTAGGTCCGGGACATGGGGAAGCTTTCTTT; CDR3aa: CASSLGPGHGEAFF; d_gene: -; abundance: -; j_gene: TRBJ1-1; v_gene: TRBV7-2
CDR3nt: TGTGCCAGCAGTTTATCTCCAGGGCCCTATGGCTACACCTTC; CDR3aa: CASSLSPGPYGYTF; d_gene: -; abundance: -; j_gene: TRBJ1-2; v_gene: TRBV27
CDR3nt: TGTGCCAGCAGTTCCCCTGGACAGAGCTCCTACGAGCAGTACTTC; CDR3aa: CASSSPGQSSYEQYF; d_gene: -; abundance: -; j_gene: TRBJ2-7; v_gene: TRBV27
CDR3nt: TGTGCCAGCAGCTTAGTGCGGGAGAGGGGAGATACGCAGTATTTT; CDR3aa: CASSLVRERGDTQYF; d_gene: TRBD2; abundance: -; j_gene: TRBJ2-3; v_gene: TRBV7-9
CDR3nt: TGTGCCAGCAGTGAAACGGGGGACCAATACAATGAGCAGTTCTTC; CDR3aa: CASSETGDQYNEQFF; d_gene: -; abundance: -; j_gene: TRBJ2-1; v_gene: TRBV6-4
CDR3nt: TGTGCCAGCAGCTTGGATGTGACAGTCTCTGGGGCCAACGTCCTGACTTTC; CDR3aa: CASSLDVTVSGANVLTF; d_gene: -; abundance: -; j_gene: TRBJ2-6; v_gene: TRBV5-6
CDR3nt: TGTGCCAGCAGCGTAGGGGCGGGAGCAACCTACGAGCAGTACTTC; CDR3aa: CASSVGAGATYEQYF; d_gene: TRBD2; abundance: -; j_gene: TRBJ2-7; v_gene: TRBV9
CDR3nt: TGTGCCAGCAGCCTATTGGGGACTAGCGCCTACAATGAGCAGTTCTTC; CDR3aa: CASSLLGTSAYNEQFF; d_gene: TRBD2; abundance: -; j_gene: TRBJ2-1; v_gene: TRBV7-6
CDR3nt: TGTGCCAGCAGCTCCGACCGGATATCGGGGGAACTGTTTTTT; CDR3aa: CASSSDRISGELFF; d_gene: -; abundance: -; j_gene: TRBJ1-4; v_gene: TRBV7-9
CDR3nt: TGTGCCAGCAGTTACGGGGGGACTGGAAACACCATATATTTT; CDR3aa: CASSYGGTGNTIYF; d_gene: -; abundance: -; j_gene: TRBJ1-3; v_gene: TRBV6-5
CDR3nt: TGCAGCGTCCTGGACAGGGGAGGGGCAGATACGCAGTATTTT; CDR3aa: CSVLDRGGADTQYF; d_gene: TRBD1; abundance: once; j_gene: TRBJ2-3; v_gene: TRBV29-1
CDR3nt: TGTGCCACCAGCAGCCACAGGGGGTCTGAATATGGCTACACCTTC; CDR3aa: CATSSHRGSEYGYTF; d_gene: TRBD1; abundance: -; j_gene: TRBJ1-2; v_gene: TRBV15
CDR3nt: TGTGCCAGCAGCGATCTGATCCGCACAGATACGCAGTATTTT; CDR3aa: CASSDLIRTDTQYF; d_gene: -; abundance: -; j_gene: TRBJ2-3; v_gene: TRBV27
CDR3nt: TGTGCCAGCAGCTTCAGGCCGGGGAACACTGAAGCTTTCTTT; CDR3aa: CASSFRPGNTEAFF; d_gene: -; abundance: few; j_gene: TRBJ1-1; v_gene: TRBV7-4
CDR3nt: TGTGCCAGCAGCCCCGTTGGGGGATACAATGAGCAGTTCTTC; CDR3aa: CASSPVGGYNEQFF; d_gene: -; abundance: -; j_gene: TRBJ2-1; v_gene: TRBV7-3
CDR3nt: TGTGCCAGCAGCTTGGGGACTAGCGGGGCCTACAATGAGCAGTTCTTC; CDR3aa: CASSLGTSGAYNEQFF; d_gene: TRBD2; abundance: -; j_gene: TRBJ2-1; v_gene: TRBV5-6
CDR3nt: TGCGCCAGCAGCTATTACAGGGGCCCCTACGAGCAGTACTTC; CDR3aa: CASSYYRGPYEQYF; d_gene: TRBD1; abundance: once; j_gene: TRBJ2-7; v_gene: TRBV5-1
CDR3nt: TGTGCCAGCAGTTTAAATGGCTGCCGGGGAGCTGTTTTT; CDR3aa: CASSLNGCRGAVF; d_gene: -; abundance: few; j_gene: TRBJ2-2; v_gene: TRBV27
CDR3nt: TGTGCCAGCAGCGTGACAGGGACCACTGAAGCTTTCTTT; CDR3aa: CASSVTGTTEAFF; d_gene: TRBD1; abundance: -; j_gene: TRBJ1-1; v_gene: TRBV9
CDR3nt: TGTGCCAGCAGTCCCCTCCCCGGGATAGCTAACTATGGCTACACCTTC; CDR3aa: CASSPLPGIANYGYTF; d_gene: -; abundance: -; j_gene: TRBJ1-2; v_gene: TRBV27
CDR3nt: TGCGCCAGCAGCTTGGCAGGGTCACTCGATCAGCCCCAGCATTTT; CDR3aa: CASSLAGSLDQPQHF; d_gene: -; abundance: -; j_gene: TRBJ1-5; v_gene: TRBV5-1
CDR3nt: TGTGCCAGCAGCCCCAGGGACTGGAATTACAATGAGCAGTTCTTC; CDR3aa: CASSPRDWNYNEQFF; d_gene: -; abundance: -; j_gene: TRBJ2-1; v_gene: TRBV9
CDR3nt: TGTGCCTGGGGGACAGGGAGGGAGTACGAGCAGTACTTC; CDR3aa: CAWGTGREYEQYF; d_gene: TRBD1; abundance: -; j_gene: TRBJ2-7; v_gene: TRBV30
CDR3nt: TGTGCCAGCAGCCCATGGGAGGGGCCATACACCGGGGAGCTGTTTTTT; CDR3aa: CASSPWEGPYTGELFF; d_gene: TRBD2; abundance: -; j_gene: TRBJ2-2; v_gene: TRBV7-9